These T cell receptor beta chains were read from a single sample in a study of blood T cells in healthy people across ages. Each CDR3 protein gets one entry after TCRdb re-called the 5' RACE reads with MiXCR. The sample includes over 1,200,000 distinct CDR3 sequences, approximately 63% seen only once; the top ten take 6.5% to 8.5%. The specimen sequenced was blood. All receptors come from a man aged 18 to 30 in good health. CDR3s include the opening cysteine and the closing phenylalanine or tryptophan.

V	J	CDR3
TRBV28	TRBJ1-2	CASSLWDREWYTF
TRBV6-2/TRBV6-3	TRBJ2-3	CASRTPEGPDTQYF
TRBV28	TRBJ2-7	CASPGQGAWQYF
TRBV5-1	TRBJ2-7	CASSLTWDRSTGEQYF
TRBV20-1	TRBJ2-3	CSAKQGAHPYF
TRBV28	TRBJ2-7	CASSSNPNSNYEQYF
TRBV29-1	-	CSVGGGTNTYEQYF
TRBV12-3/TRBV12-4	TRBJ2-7	CASSFVGSHRYEQYF
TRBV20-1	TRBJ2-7	CSAALGTSGAYEQYF
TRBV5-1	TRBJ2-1	CASRGLLLAGERYNEQFF
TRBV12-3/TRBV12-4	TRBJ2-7	CASREPGQGHEQYF
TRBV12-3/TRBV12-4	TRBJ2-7	CASSFFGQGQEQYF
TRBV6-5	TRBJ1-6	CAPGGPSEGSPLHF
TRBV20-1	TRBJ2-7	CSARQGARSLYEQYF
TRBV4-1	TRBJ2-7	CASSPVPGPSYEQYF
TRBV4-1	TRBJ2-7	CASSQVWGGASYEQYF
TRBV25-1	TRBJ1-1	CASSDLFEAFF
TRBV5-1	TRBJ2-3	CASSSSWPGTDTQYF
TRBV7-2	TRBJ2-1	CASSVAPSNEQFF
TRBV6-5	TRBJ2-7	CASSEAGGSSYEQYF
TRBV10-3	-	CAISDWGDRAPYEQYF
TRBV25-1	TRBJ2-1	CASSPPGLYRGYEQFF
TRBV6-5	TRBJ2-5	CASSGQRETQYF
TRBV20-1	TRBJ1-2	CSARDGAGEVGYTF
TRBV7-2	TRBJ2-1	CASSLMASGRSYNEQFF
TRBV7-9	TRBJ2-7	CASSSVRDYPYEQYF
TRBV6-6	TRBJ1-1	CASDRPEAFF
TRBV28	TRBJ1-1	CASREGALPEAFF
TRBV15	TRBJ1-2	CATSRDPTGQGFPYGHTF
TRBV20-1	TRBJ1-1	CSARLDREGPRRFF
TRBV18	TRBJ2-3	CASSPPTGYGSTAQYF
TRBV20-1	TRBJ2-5	CSARKTRYQETQYF
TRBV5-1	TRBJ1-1	CASRATGTGNTEAFF
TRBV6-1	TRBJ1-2	CASSEVWTAKNYGYTF
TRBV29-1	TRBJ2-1	CSADVDNYNEQFF
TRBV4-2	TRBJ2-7	CASSLRDIDNEQYF
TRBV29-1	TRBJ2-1	CSVLRGLPAGYEQFF
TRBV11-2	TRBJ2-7	CASRSGSQNYEQYF
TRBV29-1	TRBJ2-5	CSVATGVQETQYF
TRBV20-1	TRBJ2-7	CSARPQGGLAFYEQYF
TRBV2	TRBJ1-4	CASSRDGENEKLFF
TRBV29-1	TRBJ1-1	CSVVEGGPEAFF
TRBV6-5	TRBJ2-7	CASRAGYEQYF
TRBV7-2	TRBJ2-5	CASSVERGRETQYF
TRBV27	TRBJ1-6	CASRVQAGDNSPLHF
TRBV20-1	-	CSAPSGDYEQYF
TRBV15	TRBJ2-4	CATSRLSYQVLAKNIQYF